This TCR beta chain stems from a study of beta chain features in type 1 diabetes. The wider study: Across the samples, roughly 99 million sorted cells were examined in total.

Investigators reverse transcribed all isolated RNA, so they sequenced expressed TCRB transcripts. TCRdb keeps only in-frame clones here, not all; method: immunoSEQ multiplex PCR. The sample shows about 28,000 clones, about 61% of them seen only once. Points from the study as a whole: Among all four CD4+ subsets, Type 1 diabetes patients had TCRB CDR3s that were moderately but significantly shorter. Shorter templates might be favored by PCR, and equally so in patients and in controls. No resolution was reached here on whether HLA type influences TCRB rearrangement. Insertions at VDJ junctions were less frequent in type 1 diabetes patients. These patients also deleted more nucleotides at the same junctions.

Remarks on this clone: What it recognizes is unknown.

CDR1 and CDR2 (germline): SGDLS, YYNGEE. The CDR3 covers 13 residues. Deletions cut 3 bases from V and 4 bases from J, with 8 bases between. This TCR came from a woman aged 25 to 45 with type 1 diabetes. The rearrangement links TRBV9 to TRBJ2-1, with a possible D match to TRBD1 (6 bases). Sequencing input: Tregs from blood. CDR3 region: CASSAGQYNEQFF. The CDR3 DNA follows: TGTGCCAGCAGCGCCGGACAGTACAATGAGCAGTTCTTC. The full variable domain, its missing parts supplied by reference TRBV9 and TRBJ2-1, is DSGVTQTPKHLITATGQRVTLRCSPRSGDLSVYWYQQSLDQGLQFLIQYYNGEERAKGNILERFSAQQFPDLHSELNLSSLELGDSALYFCASSAGQYNEQFFGPGTRLTVL.